This is a list of T cell receptor beta chains from one sample in a study of T-cell reconstitution after alpha-beta-depleted transplantation in children. One entry per CDR3 protein, called by TCRdb with MiXCR from the PCR reads. The table lists 600,000 to 700,000 distinct CDR3 sequences, 16% of them singletons. Sequenced here: PBMCs from the stem cell graft donor, sampled from the stem cell graft. Source of these receptors: a human donor who donated a stem cell graft to a child with acute myeloid leukemia. Both conserved end residues are part of each CDR3. A D gene is named only where the DNA matches it firmly. Size values are once, few and many counts, or a class for expanded clones, and some rows have none.

j_call,v_call,clone_size,d_call,cdr3_nt,cdr3_aa
TRBJ2-5,TRBV5-1,.,TRBD2,TGCGCCAGCAGCCCCGGGACTAGCGGGGGGGCTCTGTACTTC,CASSPGTSGGALYF
TRBJ2-1,TRBV5-5,.,.,TGTGCCAGCAGCTTGAGCCTAGCCCATGAGCAGTTCTTC,CASSLSLAHEQFF
TRBJ2-3,TRBV7-2,many,TRBD2,TGTGCCAGCAGCTTAGGGCGGGGGAGCACAGATACGCAGTATTTT,CASSLGRGSTDTQYF
TRBJ2-5,TRBV4-3,.,.,TGCGCCAGCAGCCCAATAGGGGGTAAAGAGACCCAGTACTTC,CASSPIGGKETQYF
TRBJ2-1,TRBV7-2,.,TRBD2,TGTGCCAGCAGCTTTGGCGGGGGGGCCGAGCAGTTCTTC,CASSFGGGAEQFF
TRBJ1-2,TRBV20-1,many,TRBD1,TGCAGTGCTAGAGCACAGGGGGCAGGGGGAGCCTATGGCTACACCTTC,CSARAQGAGGAYGYTF
TRBJ1-5,TRBV6-1,few,.,TGTGCCAGCACCCCGGGGGCGAAGGGCAATCAGCCCCAGCATTTT,CASTPGAKGNQPQHF
TRBJ2-7,TRBV20-1,many,.,TGCAGTGCTAGAACAGATACCTACGAGCAGTACTTC,CSARTDTYEQYF
TRBJ2-1,TRBV20-1,many,.,TGCAGTGCACCGGGACCGATGAATGAGCAGTTCTTC,CSAPGPMNEQFF
TRBJ2-7,TRBV7-2,many,.,TGTGCCAGCAGCTTAGGCGGGGCCGGCTACGAGCAGTACTTC,CASSLGGAGYEQYF
TRBJ2-1,TRBV7-2,many,.,TGTGCCAGCAGCTCACAAGGGGGGGGTCCCTACAATGAGCAGTTCTTC,CASSSQGGGPYNEQFF
TRBJ2-5,TRBV20-1,few,TRBD1,TGCAGTGCTAGACGTTTTAGAGGGGGCAAGGAGACCCAGTACTTC,CSARRFRGGKETQYF
TRBJ2-3,TRBV5-1,many,.,TGCGCCAGCAGCTTACCAGAGGACACCACAGATACGCAGTATTTT,CASSLPEDTTDTQYF
TRBJ1-4,TRBV18,.,.,TGTGCCAGCTCACCACAAGAGAATGAAAAACTGTTTTTT,CASSPQENEKLFF
TRBJ1-4,TRBV27,many,.,TGTGCCAGCGCACGGGGTGTAGCAACTAATGAAAAACTGTTTTTT,CASARGVATNEKLFF
TRBJ2-5,TRBV15,few,.,TGTGCCACCAGCAGAGAGGAAGAGAGGGAAGAGACCCAGTACTTC,CATSREEEREETQYF
TRBJ1-2,TRBV10-3,many,.,TGTGCCATCTCCGGGACCAACTATGGCTACACCTTC,CAISGTNYGYTF
TRBJ1-1,TRBV7-2,many,TRBD1,TGTGCCAGCAGCTCTCGGGCAGGGGGCACTGAAGCTTTCTTT,CASSSRAGGTEAFF
TRBJ2-3,TRBV13,many,.,TGTGCCAGCAGCTCCGGAGATACGCAGTATTTT,CASSSGDTQYF
TRBJ1-5,TRBV20-1,many,.,TGCAGTGCTAGAGATTTCCGGGGGAGGGGTAATCAGCCCCAGCATTTT,CSARDFRGRGNQPQHF
TRBJ1-4,TRBV4-3,.,.,TGCGCCAGCAGCCAAGATCCCGGGGGCCAAGCAACTAATGAAAAACTGTTTTTT,CASSQDPGGQATNEKLFF
TRBJ1-6,TRBV20-1,few,.,TGCAGTGCTAGAGATCCCACCTTGGGAGGGGGGAGTTCACCCCTCCACTTT,CSARDPTLGGGSSPLHF
TRBJ1-5,TRBV7-2,few,.,TGTGCCAGCAGCGAGAGGGGCAGGAAGCCCCAGCATTTT,CASSERGRKPQHF
TRBJ1-3,TRBV4-1,once,.,TGCGCCAGCAGCCAAGATATCAGGAACACCATATATTTT,CASSQDIRNTIYF
TRBJ1-6,TRBV7-9,many,.,TGTGCCAGCAGCTTAACTTTCAATTCACCCCTCCACTTT,CASSLTFNSPLHF
TRBJ2-2,TRBV7-7,many,.,TGTGCCAGCAGCCCCGGGACACCGACCGGGGAGCTGTTTTTT,CASSPGTPTGELFF
TRBJ1-1,TRBV6-1,many,.,TGTGCCAGCAGACTTACGACAGACATGAACACTGAAGCTTTCTTT,CASRLTTDMNTEAFF
TRBJ2-1,TRBV7-2,few,TRBD2,TGTGCCAGCAGTCATCCCGGGACTAGCGGGGCTGACAATGAGCAGTTCTTC,CASSHPGTSGADNEQFF
TRBJ2-3,TRBV20-1,many,.,TGCAGTGGCTGGACACCTCTCACAGATACGCAGTATTTT,CSGWTPLTDTQYF
TRBJ1-2,TRBV29-1,many,TRBD1,TGCAGCGTTCCCAGGGGGCAAGGCTACACCTTC,CSVPRGQGYTF
TRBJ1-2,TRBV29-1,many,.,TGCAGCGTGGGATACGATGGCTACACCTTC,CSVGYDGYTF
TRBJ2-5,TRBV5-1,few,.,TGCGCCAGCAGCACCACGAACCGGGACGGAGAGACCCAGTACTTC,CASSTTNRDGETQYF
TRBJ1-6,TRBV7-2,.,.,TGTGCCAGCAGATTAACAGGACCCTATAATTCACCCCTCCACTTT,CASRLTGPYNSPLHF
TRBJ2-1,TRBV7-8,.,.,TGTGCCAGCAGCCTCATGGCGGGGAGGAGGTACAATGAGCAGTTCTTC,CASSLMAGRRYNEQFF
TRBJ1-5,TRBV4-1,.,.,TGCGCCAGCAGCCAGGAACAGGTGAACTTTTATAGCAATCAGCCCCAGCATTTT,CASSQEQVNFYSNQPQHF
TRBJ2-4,TRBV11-2,few,.,TGTGCCAGCAGCTTAGTTGTAGGGTTGGCCAAAAACATTCAGTACTTC,CASSLVVGLAKNIQYF
TRBJ1-1,TRBV12-3/TRBV12-4,many,TRBD1,TGTGCCAGCAGTGCCAACAGGGGGCCGGCTTTCTTT,CASSANRGPAFF
TRBJ1-1,TRBV29-1,few,.,TGCAGCGTTGAACGCGGGGGTAATGAAGCTTTCTTT,CSVERGGNEAFF
TRBJ1-1,TRBV10-3,few,TRBD1,TGTGCCATCAGTGATCAGGGGGCGAGAGTCACTGAAGCTTTCTTT,CAISDQGARVTEAFF
TRBJ2-7,TRBV9,few,.,TGTGCCAGCAGCGTGGACACGGCAGAATCCTACGAGCAGTACTTC,CASSVDTAESYEQYF